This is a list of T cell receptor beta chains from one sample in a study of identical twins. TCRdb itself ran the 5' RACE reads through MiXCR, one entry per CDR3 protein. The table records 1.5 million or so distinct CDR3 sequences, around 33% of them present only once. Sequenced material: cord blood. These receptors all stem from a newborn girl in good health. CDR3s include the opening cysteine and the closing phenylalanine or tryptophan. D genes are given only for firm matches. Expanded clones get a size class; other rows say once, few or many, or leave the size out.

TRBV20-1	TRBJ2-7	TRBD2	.	CSAGPGTSKPYEQYF	TGCAGTGCTGGCCCTGGGACTAGCAAGCCCTACGAGCAGTACTTC
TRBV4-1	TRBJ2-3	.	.	CASSQEATRGTQYF	TGCGCCAGCAGCCAAGAGGCGACTAGAGGGACGCAGTATTTT
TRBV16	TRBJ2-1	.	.	CASSQQSYNEQFF	TGTGCCAGCAGCCAACAATCCTACAATGAGCAGTTCTTC
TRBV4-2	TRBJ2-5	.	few	CASSQDPGLNQETQYF	TGTGCCAGCAGCCAAGACCCGGGACTGAACCAGGAGACCCAGTACTTC
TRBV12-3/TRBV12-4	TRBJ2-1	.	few	CASSLSGLLNNEQFF	TGTGCCAGCAGTTTATCGGGACTTTTAAACAATGAGCAGTTCTTC
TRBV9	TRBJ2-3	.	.	CASSVVGGAADTQYF	TGTGCCAGCAGCGTAGTGGGGGGGGCGGCAGATACGCAGTATTTT
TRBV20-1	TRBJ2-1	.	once	CSASSTPATAKNIQFF	TGCAGTGCTAGTAGTACGCCAGCTACAGCCAAAAACATTCAGTTCTTC
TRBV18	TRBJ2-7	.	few	CASSPLPRNHEQYF	TGTGCCAGCTCACCACTACCCAGGAACCACGAGCAGTACTTC
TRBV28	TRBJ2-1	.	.	CASSLSPPLNEQFF	TGTGCCAGCAGTTTAAGCCCCCCCCTTAATGAGCAGTTCTTC
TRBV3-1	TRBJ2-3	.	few	CASSQDPGLQGTDTQYF	TGTGCCAGCAGCCAAGACCCGGGACTCCAGGGCACAGATACGCAGTATTTT
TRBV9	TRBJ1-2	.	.	CASSGWTGELRGYTF	TGTGCCAGCAGCGGATGGACCGGGGAATTGCGGGGCTACACCTTC
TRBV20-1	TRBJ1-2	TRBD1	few	CSIHRQGRTNYGYTF	TGCAGTATTCACCGACAGGGGAGGACTAACTATGGCTACACCTTC
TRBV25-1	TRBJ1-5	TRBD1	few	CASSTDRDRGQPQHF	TGTGCCAGCAGTACCGACCGGGACAGGGGGCAGCCTCAGCATTTT
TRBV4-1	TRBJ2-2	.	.	CASSQVGKLDRELFF	TGCGCCAGCAGCCAAGTGGGAAAACTAGATCGGGAGCTGTTTTTT
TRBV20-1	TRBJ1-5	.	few	CSAKAPPFGNQPQHF	TGCAGTGCCAAGGCACCCCCTTTCGGCAATCAGCCCCAGCATTTT
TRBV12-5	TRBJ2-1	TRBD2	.	CASGLRLAGGRNEQFF	TGTGCTAGTGGTTTGCGACTAGCGGGGGGGCGAAATGAGCAGTTCTTC
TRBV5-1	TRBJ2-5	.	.	CASSPYVGQETQYF	TGCGCCAGCAGTCCTTATGTAGGCCAAGAGACCCAGTACTTC
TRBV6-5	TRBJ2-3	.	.	CASSPRRAQDTQYF	TGTGCCAGCAGTCCTCGGAGGGCTCAAGATACGCAGTATTTT